Sequencing of this TCR beta chain was carried out in a study of T cells in women clearing cervical HPV infection. Study in general: Case blood was drawn when the lesion was first found; control blood after infection became undetectable.

Whole-study findings and limits: Repertoire richness, not evenness, was significantly elevated in CIN3+ cases versus controls.

As to this clone: Its target is not known.

HPV was found by MY09/MY11 PCR and dot-blot genotyping. Measured with immunoSEQ multiplex PCR; TCRdb has only the in-frame clones, and not every one. This table holds about 19,000 clones. The sequence came from a woman aged 18 to 75 with a cervical HPV16 infection that either progressed to CIN3+ or cleared (not recorded which). The sample comprised blood buffy coat.

The CDR3: CASSRRTGSTDTQYF. CDR3 DNA, as far as it was read: TGCGCCAGCAGTCGTCGGACAGGCTCCACAGATACG. The chain is built from TRBV10-1 and TRBJ2-3; TRBD1 aligns across 7 bases. From the germline J gene comes the end of the CDR3, since the read stops 3 residues before it. Trimming removed 5 bases from V and 2 bases from J; junction bases left unmatched: 7. This CDR3 spans 15 amino acids. From germline, CDR1 is WNHNN and CDR2 SYGVQD (reference sequence).